The 24 T cell receptor beta chains below all came from one sample that was sequenced in a study of T cell changes during pregnancy in multiple sclerosis. Profiled with immunoSEQ multiplex PCR; TCRdb holds only in-frame clones, not every one. Of under 45,000 clones in the sample, roughly nine tenths were seen once. The source was CD4+ T cells from peripheral blood mononuclear cells, collected in the second trimester of pregnancy. The source of these receptors is a female donor in good health, enrolled as a control in a pregnancy study.

The V call is TRBV2, the J call TRBJ2-2, with a tentative D call TRBD2 (6 bases). The V gene's germline CDR1 is SNHLY and CDR2 FYNNEI. V lost 3 bases to trimming and J lost 4 bases, with 18 bases between them. The CDR3 consists of 17 residues. The CDR3 DNA follows: TGTGCCAGCAGTGACAGGTTCGGGCGGGGCGGCACCGGGGAGCTGTTTTTT. Translated: CASSDRFGRGGTGELFF.

The gene calls are TRBV9 and TRBJ2-1; 14 bases map to TRBD2. The germline V gene encodes CDR1 SGDLS and CDR2 YYNGEE. V lost 0 bases, J lost 9 bases, and 8 bases stayed unmatched. This CDR3 is 17 amino acids long. CDR3 amino acids: CASSVGGTSGGTGEQFF. CDR3 in DNA: TGTGCCAGCAGCGTAGGAGGGACTAGCGGGGGTACTGGTGAGCAGTTCTTC.

The gene calls are TRBV27 and TRBJ1-6; possible D gene TRBD1, 6 bases. Germline CDR1 and CDR2: MNHEY and SMNVEV (reference sequence). The CDR3 is made up of 14 amino acids. The V and J ends lost 7 bases and 9 bases respectively, with 16 bases between them. The CDR3 DNA reads TGTGCCAGCACTCACGGACAGATGGGTTCACCCCTCCACTTT. Translating gives CASTHGQMGSPLHF.

The rearrangement links TRBV5-6 to TRBJ2-6; 7 positions agree with TRBD1. V was pared by 5 bases and J by 2 bases, with 4 bases of the junction left unmatched. There are 15 residues in the CDR3. The germline V gene encodes CDR1 SGHDT and CDR2 YYEEEE. The CDR3 protein is CASRQTGAGANVLTF. As DNA, the CDR3 is TGTGCCAGCAGGCAAACAGGGGCTGGGGCCAACGTCCTGACTTTC. Supplemented by reference TRBV5-6 and TRBJ2-6, the full variable domain reads DAGVTQSPTHLIKTRGQQVTLRCSPKSGHDTVSWYQQALGQGPQFIFQYYEEEERQRGNFPDRFSGHQFPNYSSELNVNALLLGDSALYLCASRQTGAGANVLTFGAGSRLTVL.

The chain combines TRBV10-3 with TRBJ1-2; possible D gene TRBD1, 5 bases. In germline, CDR1 is ENHRY, CDR2 SYGVKD. The CDR3 consists of 13 residues. Between the trimmed V and J ends, which lost 0 bases and 7 bases, there was a span of 9 bases. CDR3 region: CAISESGRAGYTF. The CDR3 nucleotides read TGTGCCATCAGTGAGTCGGGCAGGGCTGGCTACACCTTC.

This chain connects TRBV6-6 to TRBJ1-1; a weak D match, TRBD1 (5 bases). V was trimmed by 0 bases and J by 6 bases, leaving 5 bases between them. Germline CDR1 is MNHNY and CDR2 is SVGAGI (reference sequence). There are 12 residues in the CDR3. The CDR3 bases are TGTGCCAGCAGTTACTCGACAGCTGAAGCTTTCTTT. The encoded protein is CASSYSTAEAFF.

This sequence joins TRBV6-1 and TRBJ2-3, with 9 bases identical to TRBD1. This CDR3 contains 13 residues. Trimming removed 7 bases from V and 7 bases from J; junction bases left unmatched: 6. The germline V gene has CDR1 MNHNS and CDR2 SASEGT. CDR3 protein: CASIPGQGYTQYF. In nucleotides, the CDR3 is TGTGCCAGCATTCCGGGACAGGGCTATACGCAGTATTTT.

The chain combines TRBV6-1 with TRBJ2-7, with 13 bases matching TRBD2. This CDR3 is 14 amino acids long. V gave up 3 bases and J gave up 12 bases; unmatched junction bases: 8. Germline values: CDR1 MNHNS, CDR2 SASEGT. The CDR3: CASSEGTSGVKRYF. The CDR3 nucleotides read TGTGCCAGCAGTGAGGGGACTAGCGGGGTAAAGAGGTACTTC.

The V gene is TRBV21-1, the J gene TRBJ2-5; the D segment call TRBD1 is taken from the table without a DNA check. TRBV21-1 represents a pseudogene. The CDR3 length is 15 residues. CDR3 residues: CASSKKGRARETQYF. The CDR3 region has the DNA TGTGCCAGCAGCAAAAAGGGCAGGGCACGGGAGACCCAGTACTTC.

The chain couples TRBV19 to TRBJ2-3, with D possibly matching TRBD2 (5 bases). Germline-derived CDR1 and CDR2 are LNHDA and SQIVND (reference sequence). The CDR3 has 16 residues. V was shortened by 6 bases and J by 0 bases, with 16 bases between the two germline ends. CDR3 amino acids: CASSGRGPQSTDTQYF. Here the CDR3 DNA reads TGTGCCAGTAGCGGCCGGGGTCCCCAAAGCACAGATACGCAGTATTTT.

The chain has TRBV7-2 and TRBJ1-4; the D is unclear. CDR1 and CDR2 (germline): SGHTA, FQGNSA. Trimming removed 1 base from V and 3 bases from J, with 21 bases in between. CDR3 length: 19 residues. For the CDR3, the DNA is TGTGCCAGCAGCTTAGGACCGGCGGCGGCGGGGTTGTCTAATGAAAAACTGTTTTTT. Amino acid sequence: CASSLGPAAAGLSNEKLFF.

This chain joins TRBV2 and TRBJ1-5; D not resolved. Germline CDR1 reads SNHLY; CDR2 reads FYNNEI. CDR3 size: 13 residues. With 8 bases removed from V and 2 bases from J, the gap between germline ends came to 10 bases. CDR3 sequence (DNA): TGTGCCAGCGTGAGGGAGGGCAATCAGCCCCAGCATTTT. Translated, it gives CASVREGNQPQHF.

The chain carries TRBV25-1 and TRBJ1-3; D might be TRBD1 (6 bases). The V end was cut by 6 bases, the J end by 3 bases, with 15 bases between. This CDR3 comprises 15 residues. Germline V CDR1 and CDR2: MGHDK, SYGVNS. CDR3 DNA: TGTGCCAGCAGCCAGTATGTGACAGGTGGAAACACCATATATTTT. Its translation is CASSQYVTGGNTIYF.

In nucleotides, the CDR3 is TGTGCCAGCAGCTCCTCCTATGGCTACACCTTC. It yields the protein CASSSSYGYTF. The chain joins TRBV28 to TRBJ1-2; no clear D gene. Germline V lookup: CDR1 MDHEN, CDR2 SYDVKM. The CDR3 has 11 residues. Trimming cost V 6 bases and J 4 bases, with 6 bases left between them.

The chain joins TRBV30 to TRBJ1-2; a possible D gene is TRBD1 (5 bases). CDR1 and CDR2 (germline): GTSNPN, SVGIG (reference sequence). With 3 bases removed from V and 8 bases from J, the gap between germline ends came to 16 bases. The CDR3 runs 13 residues. The CDR3 loop reads CAWSQGERQGYTF. The CDR3 coding sequence is TGTGCCTGGAGCCAGGGTGAGAGGCAAGGCTACACCTTC.

The chain couples TRBV4-1 to TRBJ2-7; D unclear. Germline V gene data show CDR1 as MGHRA and CDR2 as YSYEKL. V lost 3 bases and J 4 bases, leaving 10 bases between the germline ends. The CDR3 extends over 13 amino acids. Here the CDR3 reads CASSQQRMYEQYF. Here the CDR3 DNA reads TGCGCCAGCAGCCAGCAGCGAATGTACGAGCAGTACTTC.

The chain recombines TRBV7-9 with TRBJ1-2; D call uncertain. CDR3 size: 13 residues. In germline, CDR1 is SEHNR, CDR2 FQNEAQ (reference sequence). The V end was cut by 5 bases, the J end by 8 bases, with 15 bases between. CDR3 sequence reads: CASSLGSFEGYTF. The CDR3 region has the DNA TGTGCCAGCAGCCTGGGGAGCTTTGAGGGCTACACCTTC.

This CDR3 reads CASSENRAGEAFF. The CDR3 region has the DNA TGTGCCAGCAGTGAAAACAGGGCCGGTGAAGCTTTCTTT. The chain couples TRBV6-1 to TRBJ1-1, with D perhaps TRBD1 (6 bases). CDR1 MNHNS and CDR2 SASEGT come from the germline V gene. The CDR3 runs to 13 residues. V was pared by 2 bases and J by 7 bases, with 11 bases between.

This chain joins TRBV11-2 and TRBJ2-7; 7 bases fit TRBD1. Germline CDR1 SGHAT, CDR2 FQNNGV. Unmatched junction bases numbered 5, after V lost 7 bases and J lost 5 bases. CDR3 length equals 12 residues. The CDR3, as DNA: TGTGCCAGCAAACAGGGGTTCAACGAGCAGTACTTC. Amino acid sequence: CASKQGFNEQYF. Using reference TRBV11-2 and TRBJ2-7 for the parts outside the CDR3, the full variable domain is EAGVAQSPRYKIIEKRQSVAFWCNPISGHATLYWYQQILGQGPKLLIQFQNNGVVDDSQLPKDRFSAERLKGVDSTLKIQPAKLEDSAVYLCASKQGFNEQYFGPGTRLTVT.

This clone has only a few counts. The chain links TRBV7-6 to TRBJ1-2, with TRBD1 as a possible D gene (6 bases). Germline V gene data show CDR1 as SGHVS and CDR2 as FNYEAQ. V lost 1 base to trimming and J lost 2 bases, with 11 bases between them. The CDR3 sequence is 15 residues long. The CDR3 nucleotides are TGTGCCAGCAGCTTAGGTGCAGGGGAGAACTATGGCTACACCTTC. It specifies CASSLGAGENYGYTF.

This sequence joins TRBV9 and TRBJ2-6; maybe TRBD2 (5 bases). The CDR3 spans 15 residues. Trimming removed 9 bases from V and 3 bases from J, with 16 bases in between. Germline CDR1 is SGDLS and CDR2 is YYNGEE. Written as DNA, the CDR3 is TGTGCCACCGCGGGCCCAGGCGGTGGGGCCAACGTCCTGACTTTC. Residues: CATAGPGGGANVLTF. Looking up the rest from reference TRBV9 and TRBJ2-6 gives the full variable domain: DSGVTQTPKHLITATGQRVTLRCSPRSGDLSVYWYQQSLDQGLQFLIQYYNGEERAKGNILERFSAQQFPDLHSELNLSSLELGDSALYFCATAGPGGGANVLTFGAGSRLTVL.

The table lists this clone with a count of one. The CDR3 reads CASSFSSDTGELFF. The CDR3 bases are TGTGCCAGCAGCTTTAGTTCCGACACCGGGGAGCTGTTTTTT. The chain links TRBV11-3 to TRBJ2-2; D not resolved. V lost 3 bases and J 3 bases, leaving 8 bases between the germline ends. Germline V gene data show CDR1 as SGHNT and CDR2 as YENEEA. The CDR3 contains 14 residues.

This clone was counted once. The chain recombines TRBV5-1 with TRBJ2-1, with TRBD2 matching over 8 bases. CDR3 length equals 15 residues. The J segment lost 9 bases and the V segment lost 6 bases, leaving 14 bases of the junction unmatched. Germline lookup yields CDR1 SGHRS and CDR2 YFSETQ. The chain's CDR3 is CASNDRGAGDGEQFF. In DNA form, the CDR3 reads TGCGCCAGCAACGACCGGGGAGCGGGAGACGGTGAGCAGTTCTTC.

The chain couples TRBV9 to TRBJ2-1; 8 bases fit TRBD2. The CDR3 sequence is 17 residues long. CDR1 SGDLS and CDR2 YYNGEE come from the germline V gene. V gave up 0 bases and J gave up 0 bases; unmatched junction bases: 5. The CDR3, as DNA: TGTGCCAGCAGCGTAGGTAGACTAGCGAGCTCCTACAATGAGCAGTTCTTC. Amino acid sequence: CASSVGRLASSYNEQFF.